What follows is one T cell receptor beta chain and its context. Its antigen is unidentified. The data originate from a study of CXCR3-negative and CXCR3-positive naive CD8 T cells. Overall study context: The study obtained 130 million to 150 million TRB reads, about 1.5 +/- 0.3 million per library.

The CDR3 is made up of 14 amino acids. Per germline, CDR1 MNHEY and CDR2 SMNVEV (reference sequence). TRB cDNA was prepared as libraries by UMI-labeled 5' RACE. TCRdb re-called the 5' RACE reads; one entry per CDR3 protein, DNA not given. The sample shows around 40,000 distinct CDR3 sequences, and about 15% sits with its ten largest clones. Every individual CD8+ T cell subset underwent sorting in triplicate at around 300,000 cells apiece. The study, taken as a whole, reports: Sequencing showed both naive subsets with comparably high diversity, and memory CD8+ cells much lower. Within a donor, both naive subsets shared TRBV-TRBJ usage, unlike memory cells.

The sequencing input was memory CD8+ T cells from blood. The source is a human donor in good health. Some clones in this sample may be carry-over from other donors' samples. The chain employs TRBV27 and TRBJ2-7; there is no DNA to check the TCRdb D call of TRBD2. The CDR3 region is CASSPGLRGYEQYF.